Presented here are 31 T cell receptor beta chains from one specimen sequenced in a study of T cells in Graves' hyperthyroidism and ophthalmopathy. The TCR beta CDR3 regions underwent amplification using RNA transcripts as the source. Initially, a first-round RT-PCR of the TCR CDR3 employed the HTBI primer set. TCRdb called the multiplex PCR reads again in MiXCR, with one record for every CDR3 protein. The sample consists of around 350,000 distinct CDR3 sequences, roughly 14% of them appearing once. Sequencing used blood. Every receptor here comes from a woman younger than 45 with Graves' ophthalmopathy.

Comments on this clonotype: One base away lies a much larger clone, so this may be a sequencing read error. The chain carries TRBV29-1 and TRBJ2-3; the D is unclear. The CDR3 totals 11 residues. The V gene's germline CDR1 is SQVTM and CDR2 ANQGSEA. The V end lost 6 bases, the J end lost 4 bases, and 8 bases lay between the germline ends. In DNA form, the CDR3 reads TGCAGCGTCTCCTATGCAGATACGCAGTATTTT. Its protein is CSVSYADTQYF.

This clonotype was counted at least ten times. V and J are TRBV2 and TRBJ2-1; 16 nucleotides match TRBD2. The CDR3 extends over 14 amino acids. The V and J ends lost 7 bases and 10 bases, in that order; junction bases with no gene match: 4. Germline-derived CDR1 and CDR2 are SNHLY and FYNNEI. The CDR3 is CASMKGLAGGEQFF. CDR3 nucleotide sequence: TGTGCCAGCATGAAGGGACTAGCGGGGGGGGAGCAGTTCTTC.

This clonotype was counted ten times or more. The gene calls are TRBV3-1 and TRBJ2-1, with no clear D. The ends were cut back, 0 bases at V and 3 bases at J, with 9 bases in the middle. The CDR3 runs 15 residues. Germline CDR1 LGHDT, CDR2 YNNKEL (reference sequence). The CDR3 reads CASSQEPLLYNEQFF. DNA of the CDR3: TGTGCCAGCAGCCAAGAGCCGCTACTCTACAATGAGCAGTTCTTC.

This clonotype was seen at least ten times. The V call is TRBV10-2, the J call TRBJ2-7; TRBD2 aligns across 8 bases. V shed 6 bases and J 3 bases; nucleotides not matched to a gene: 4. The germline V gene encodes CDR1 WSHSY and CDR2 SAAADI. This CDR3 region has 13 residues. The CDR3 DNA is TGCGCCAGCAGGAGCGGGGGACGCTACGAGCAGTACTTC. Its protein is CASRSGGRYEQYF.

At least ten counts were recorded for this clonotype. One end of the junction does not line up with germline, which may come from a read error. The rearrangement links TRBV7-7 to TRBJ2-1; the match to TRBD1 covers 9 bases. Germline CDR1 SSHAT, CDR2 FNYEAQ (reference sequence). This CDR3 is 17 amino acids long. The CDR3 region has the DNA TGTGCTAGCAGCTTATCCCTAGAGACAGGGGGATACAATGAGCAGTTCTTC. Amino acid sequence: CASSLSLETGGYNEQFF.

This clonotype occurred many times. The chain recombines TRBV18 with TRBJ2-7, with D unclear. The V gene lost 1 base and the J gene lost 4 bases, with 8 bases spanning the gap. This CDR3 region has 13 residues. Germline CDR1 KGHSH, CDR2 LQKENI. The CDR3 spells CASSPLGAYEQYF. CDR3 coding DNA: TGTGCCAGCTCACCACTTGGAGCTTACGAGCAGTACTTC.

The table lists this clonotype with many counts. The chain carries TRBV14 and TRBJ2-7, with 7 bases lining up with TRBD2. Germline CDR1 SGHDN, CDR2 FVKESK. V trimming: 4 bases; J trimming: 7 bases; junction bases outside the gene matches: 13. This CDR3 is 15 amino acids long. CDR3 amino acids: CASSLMGIKAGEQYF. The CDR3 DNA follows: TGTGCCAGCAGCCTTATGGGAATCAAAGCGGGGGAGCAGTACTTC.

This clonotype was seen repeatedly, ten times or more. This chain uses TRBV28 with TRBJ2-5, with D maybe TRBD1 (5 bases). Trimming removed 3 bases at V and 5 bases at J, with 10 bases between. Germline lookup yields CDR1 MDHEN and CDR2 SYDVKM. The CDR3 spans 13 residues. The CDR3 bases are TGTGCCAGCAGTTTTGGCAGGGCGGAGACCCAGTACTTC. This translates into CASSFGRAETQYF.

This clonotype showed up many times. The chain has TRBV18 and TRBJ2-7, with 7 nucleotides matching TRBD2. The CDR3 runs to 15 residues. The V segment lost 3 bases and the J segment 0 bases; nucleotides outside the gene matches: 5. Per the germline V gene, CDR1 is KGHSH and CDR2 is LQKENI. CDR3 residues: CASSPPGRGSYEQYF. CDR3 coding DNA: TGTGCCAGCTCACCCCCAGGGAGGGGCTCCTACGAGCAGTACTTC.

The chain is built from TRBV10-3 and TRBJ2-3, with 11 positions matching TRBD2. Germline values: CDR1 ENHRY, CDR2 SYGVKD. The trim removed 7 bases at V and 3 bases at J, leaving 9 bases unmatched. This CDR3 contains 16 residues. The DNA of the CDR3 is TGTGCCATCACCAACGAGCTAGCGGGGGGAACAGATACGCAGTATTTT. Translating gives CAITNELAGGTDTQYF.

This clonotype was recorded many times. This CDR3 reads CSAYRLGAEAFF. As DNA, the CDR3 is TGCAGCGCCTACCGCCTCGGCGCTGAAGCTTTCTTT. This sequence joins TRBV29-1 and TRBJ1-1; D call uncertain. The CDR3 contains 12 residues. Germline V gene sequence: CDR1 SQVTM, CDR2 ANQGSEA. V was shortened by 7 bases and J by 6 bases, with 15 bases between the two germline ends.

The genes are TRBV9 and TRBJ2-3; D possibly corresponds to TRBD2 (5 bases). This CDR3 has 13 amino acids. V was pared by 4 bases and J by 4 bases, with 10 bases between. CDR1 SGDLS and CDR2 YYNGEE come from the germline V gene. As DNA, the CDR3 is TGTGCCAGCAGCACCGGGCGGGCAGATACGCAGTATTTT. This gives the protein CASSTGRADTQYF.

This clonotype showed up many times. The genes are TRBV5-1 and TRBJ1-1, with D hard to call. Germline V lookup: CDR1 SGHRS, CDR2 YFSETQ. V was cut by 1 base and J by 0 bases, with 7 bases left in between. CDR3 length equals 14 residues. CDR3 amino acids: CASSLSRLNTEAFF. The CDR3 DNA reads TGCGCCAGCAGCTTGTCCAGATTGAACACTGAAGCTTTCTTT.

This clonotype was counted at least ten times. The CDR3 spells CASSFLDSGEQFF. In DNA, the CDR3 is TGTGCCAGCAGTTTTCTCGACTCAGGGGAGCAGTTCTTC. The J gene is TRBJ2-1, the V gene TRBV12-3 or TRBV12-4, with D possibly TRBD1 on 5 matching bases. CDR3 length: 13 residues. Deletions cut 3 bases from V and 10 bases from J, with 13 bases between.

This clonotype was seen a single time. A read error may explain this, as a much larger clone is one base away. The V gene is TRBV7-9, the J gene TRBJ2-2, with 7 bases lining up with TRBD2. With 5 bases clipped from V and 9 bases from J, the junction kept 9 bases outside the gene matches. There are 14 residues in the CDR3. Germline V gene data show CDR1 as SEHNR and CDR2 as FQNEAQ (reference sequence). The CDR3 DNA is TGTGCCAGCAGCCGCTCGGGGGGAGACAGGGAGCTGTTTTTT. Its protein product is CASSRSGGDRELFF.

This clonotype was counted a few times. This sequence joins TRBV19 and TRBJ1-1; the D is unclear. V was clipped by 8 bases and J by 2 bases, with 6 bases between them. The germline CDR1 and CDR2 sequences are LNHDA and SQIVND (reference sequence). CDR3 size: 11 residues. The CDR3 DNA sequence: TGTGCCAGTGGGGAAAACACTGAAGCTTTCTTT. Translating it yields CASGENTEAFF.

Many counts were recorded for this clonotype. This chain joins TRBV2 and TRBJ1-5; D remains unclear. The germline V gene has CDR1 SNHLY and CDR2 FYNNEI. The CDR3 length is 16 residues. The germline V and J ends were trimmed by 0 bases and 5 bases, with 14 bases remaining between them. As DNA, the CDR3 is TGTGCCAGCAGTGAAGCGCTGGGCAGTAGTTATCAGCCCCAGCATTTT. Translated, it gives CASSEALGSSYQPQHF. Drawing the rest from reference TRBV2 and TRBJ1-5, the complete variable domain is EPEVTQTPSHQVTQMGQEVILRCVPISNHLYFYWYRQILGQKVEFLVSFYNNEISEKSEIFDDQFSVERPDGSNFTLKIRSTKLEDSAMYFCASSEALGSSYQPQHFGDGTRLSIL.

The chain carries TRBV5-1 and TRBJ2-7; perhaps D is TRBD1 or TRBD2 (6 bases each). Germline V gives CDR1 SGHRS, CDR2 YFSETQ. Between the trimmed V and J ends, which lost 0 bases and 3 bases, there was a span of 19 bases. The CDR3 length is 17 residues. The CDR3 reads CASSLAGFGGHDYEQYF. The CDR3 DNA is TGCGCCAGCAGCTTGGCCGGGTTCGGGGGCCACGACTACGAGCAGTACTTC. Supplemented by reference TRBV5-1 and TRBJ2-7, the full variable domain reads KAGVTQTPRYLIKTRGQQVTLSCSPISGHRSVSWYQQTPGQGLQFLFEYFSETQRNKGNFPGRFSGRQFSNSRSEMNVSTLELGDSALYLCASSLAGFGGHDYEQYFGPGTRLTVT.

This clonotype was observed many times. The V gene is TRBV6-5, the J gene TRBJ1-2; D remains unclear. Germline V gene sequence: CDR1 MNHEY, CDR2 SVGAGI. Trimming took off 0 bases at V and 11 bases at J, with 22 bases between the two ends. The CDR3 covers 16 residues. The CDR3 sequence: CASSYSRSVSSRGYTF. CDR3 nucleotide sequence: TGTGCCAGCAGTTACTCGAGGTCGGTCTCCTCCCGTGGATACACCTTC.

This clonotype was counted ten times or more. The chain joins TRBV12-3 or TRBV12-4 to TRBJ2-7; no clear D. Trimming took off 2 bases at V and 6 bases at J, with 26 bases between the two ends. The CDR3 totals 18 residues. DNA of the CDR3: TGTGCCAGCAGTTTATTCCTAAGACAAGGGCCCCACGGGCGCGAGCAGTACTTC. Translation gives CASSLFLRQGPHGREQYF.

The CDR3 bases are TGTGCCAGCAGCTCAGGGGCAGGGGGCCAAGAGACCCAGTACTTC. Residues: CASSSGAGGQETQYF. The chain carries TRBV7-8 and TRBJ2-5; 7 bases fit TRBD1. The V and J ends lost 4 bases and 1 base, in that order; junction bases with no gene match: 6. The CDR3 has 15 residues. Germline V CDR1 and CDR2: SGHVS, FQNEAQ.

This clonotype has a count of ten or more. The chain employs TRBV2 and TRBJ2-1, with 9 positions matching TRBD2. V lost 5 bases and J lost 0; bases outside the gene matches: 5. The CDR3 covers 16 residues. Looked up from germline, CDR1 is SNHLY and CDR2 is FYNNEI. The CDR3 here is CASSRPGLASYNEQFF. Here the CDR3 DNA reads TGTGCCAGCAGTCGACCGGGACTAGCCTCCTACAATGAGCAGTTCTTC. Based on the CDR3 plus reference TRBV2 and TRBJ2-1, the full variable domain is EPEVTQTPSHQVTQMGQEVILRCVPISNHLYFYWYRQILGQKVEFLVSFYNNEISEKSEIFDDQFSVERPDGSNFTLKIRSTKLEDSAMYFCASSRPGLASYNEQFFGPGTRLTVL.

This clonotype has a count of ten or more. The V call is TRBV28, the J call TRBJ2-1; 9 positions match TRBD1. J gave up 6 bases and V 3 bases, and 6 bases lay outside the gene matches. The length of the CDR3 is 15 residues. CDR1 is MDHEN, CDR2 SYDVKM, per germline. Here the CDR3 reads CASSFSGQGSNEQFF. CDR3 DNA sequence: TGTGCCAGCAGTTTTTCGGGACAGGGCTCCAATGAGCAGTTCTTC.

This clonotype was seen repeatedly, ten times or more. DNA for the CDR3: TGTGCCAGCAGCGCCAAAGGGGGGCGAGAGACCCAGTACTTC. The encoded protein is CASSAKGGRETQYF. The rearrangement joins TRBV7-3 to TRBJ2-5; D may match TRBD1 or TRBD2 (6 bases each). From germline, CDR1 is SGHTA and CDR2 FQGTGA. V was pared by 5 bases and J by 4 bases, with 14 bases between. The CDR3 spans 14 residues.

This clonotype has a count of ten or more. The CDR3 is CASSFAGAGYGYTF. The CDR3 DNA sequence: TGTGCCAGCAGTTTCGCGGGGGCGGGCTATGGCTACACCTTC. The chain couples TRBV27 to TRBJ1-2, with D possibly matching TRBD1 (6 bases). This CDR3 is built from 14 residues. V was clipped by 3 bases and J by 4 bases, with 12 bases between them. Germline-derived CDR1 and CDR2 are MNHEY and SMNVEV (reference sequence).

This clonotype was found many times. The chain couples TRBV30 to TRBJ2-7, with D tentatively TRBD2 (6 bases). CDR1 GTSNPN and CDR2 SVGIG come from the germline V gene (reference sequence). This CDR3 is built from 13 residues. V lost 0 bases to trimming and J lost 2 bases, with 8 bases between them. CDR3 coding DNA: TGTGCCTGGAGTGTAGGAGGGCCCTACGAGCAGTACTTC. Protein: CAWSVGGPYEQYF.

In this sample, this clonotype turned up many times. V is TRBV5-6 and J is TRBJ2-7, with 7 positions matching TRBD2. Germline loops: CDR1 SGHDT, CDR2 YYEEEE. The junction had 8 bases not matched to a gene; V was cut back by 2 bases and J by 0 bases. This CDR3 comprises 16 residues. CDR3 in amino acids: CASSFTSLAASYEQYF. For the CDR3, the DNA is TGTGCCAGCAGCTTCACCTCTCTAGCGGCCTCCTACGAGCAGTACTTC.

This clonotype was picked up a small number of times. This sequence joins TRBV24-1 and TRBJ2-2; D gene uncertain. Germline lookup yields CDR1 KGHDR and CDR2 SFDVKD. This CDR3 contains 12 residues. V lost 10 bases, J lost 6 bases, and 11 bases lay in between. This chain's CDR3 is CATTDVAGELFF. In nucleotides, the CDR3 is TGTGCCACGACGGACGTTGCCGGGGAGCTGTTTTTT.

J is TRBJ1-2 and V is TRBV7-3, with D unclear. Looked up from germline, CDR1 is SGHTA and CDR2 is FQGTGA. V lost 5 bases and J lost 6, with 16 bases in between. CDR3 length: 14 amino acids. CDR3 residues: CASSPLGGRNGYTF. The CDR3 nucleotides are TGTGCCAGCAGCCCGCTGGGAGGGAGGAATGGCTACACCTTC.

This clonotype was counted only a few times. The chain combines TRBV12-3 or TRBV12-4 with TRBJ1-3, with D possibly matching TRBD1 (5 bases). The CDR3 is made up of 16 amino acids. V was trimmed by 5 bases and J by 0 bases, leaving 14 bases between them. The DNA of the CDR3 is TGTGCCAGCAGTGCTAGCCGGGGGGGCTCTGGAAACACCATATATTTT. Its translation: CASSASRGGSGNTIYF.

The J gene is TRBJ1-5, the V gene TRBV19; D call uncertain. The CDR3 spans 16 residues. Looked up from germline, CDR1 is LNHDA and CDR2 is SQIVND (reference sequence). The V end was cut by 1 base, the J end by 4 bases, with 14 bases between. The CDR3 DNA reads TGTGCCAGTAGTATAGTAGGGATAGGTAATAATCAGCCCCAGCATTTT. Translating gives CASSIVGIGNNQPQHF.